This T cell receptor beta chain came from a study of OX40 agonist ivuxolimab in advanced cancers. The CDR3 is 15 residues long. Germline lookup yields CDR1 SNHLY and CDR2 FYNNEI. With regard to this clone: A junction end diverges from the germline sequence, so it may reflect a read error. Other DNA sequences from this sample encode an identical CDR3 as well.

The sampling schedule covered blood at baseline, cycle 4 day 1, and cycle 7 day 1. The assay was immunoSEQ multiplex PCR, and TCRdb's table has in-frame clones only and misses some. Found here are tens of thousands of clones, about 87% of them singletons; the top ten hold roughly 1%. The TCR comes from an adult with an advanced solid tumor such as melanoma, head and neck, liver or kidney cancer. Material: CD4+ or CD8+ T cells sorted from blood, obtained in a trial of the OX40 agonist ivuxolimab. This chain links TRBV2 with TRBJ2-3; 8 nucleotides align to TRBD1. The CDR3 loop is CASSGGTGLTDTQYF. The CDR3 DNA is TGTGCCAGTAGTGGCGGGACAGGTCTCACAGATACGCAGTATTTT.